What follows are 14 T cell receptor beta chains derived from one specimen sequenced in a study of early T cells in non-severe SARS-CoV-2 infection. MiXCR, applied by TCRdb to the 5' RACE reads, yields one record per CDR3 protein. The sample yields 75,000 to 100,000 distinct CDR3 sequences, around a sixth seen once. Specimen: whole blood. The receptor source for this set is an adult who was a healthcare worker with PCR-confirmed SARS-CoV-2 infection or an uninfected control (not recorded which).

The genes are TRBV7-2 and TRBJ2-3; the D gene is possibly TRBD2 (6 bases). This CDR3 region has 12 residues. Germline V lookup: CDR1 SGHTA, CDR2 FQGNSA. Trimming stripped 5 bases from V and 6 bases from J, with 9 bases between. CDR3 region: CASSGTGDTQYF. DNA of the CDR3: TGTGCCAGCAGCGGGACTGGGGATACGCAGTATTTT.

This clonotype was counted ten times or more. This chain links TRBV6-2 or TRBV6-3 with TRBJ1-5; 7 nucleotides match TRBD1. This CDR3 spans 15 amino acids. V shed 6 bases and J 5 bases; nucleotides not matched to a gene: 10. The germline V gene has CDR1 MNHEY and CDR2 SVGEGT. The CDR3 region is CASRPDRDNDQPQHF. CDR3 DNA sequence: TGTGCCAGCAGACCCGACAGGGATAACGATCAGCCCCAGCATTTT.

This chain joins TRBV6-2 or TRBV6-3 and TRBJ2-1; tentatively, D is TRBD2 (6 bases). The CDR3 spans 14 residues. The germline V gene has CDR1 MNHEY and CDR2 SVGEGT. The V and J ends lost 7 bases and 3 bases respectively, with 13 bases between them. The CDR3 region has the DNA TGTGCCAGCACCCAAGGGACTGTCTACAATGAGCAGTTCTTC. This translates into CASTQGTVYNEQFF.

The sample holds a few counts of this clonotype. The chain couples TRBV12-3 or TRBV12-4 to TRBJ2-6; D is perhaps TRBD1 or TRBD2 (5 bases each). V lost 5 bases, J lost 2 bases, and 13 bases lay in between. The CDR3 is made up of 16 amino acids. The CDR3 DNA reads TGTGCCAGCAGTCCCCCGGTGGGGGCTGGGGCCAACGTCCTGACTTTC. This codes for CASSPPVGAGANVLTF.

V and J are TRBV9 and TRBJ1-2; D is uncertain. The V gene's germline CDR1 is SGDLS and CDR2 YYNGEE. This CDR3 spans 12 amino acids. Trimming shortened V by 0 bases and J by 8 bases, and 8 bases separated the two germline ends. CDR3 in DNA: TGTGCCAGCAGCGTAGGCGGGTCCGGCTACACCTTC. Translation: CASSVGGSGYTF. Full variable domain (remainder filled in from reference TRBV9 and TRBJ1-2): DSGVTQTPKHLITATGQRVTLRCSPRSGDLSVYWYQQSLDQGLQFLIQYYNGEERAKGNILERFSAQQFPDLHSELNLSSLELGDSALYFCASSVGGSGYTFGSGTRLTVV.

This clonotype was picked up a small number of times. The CDR3 is CAWSVYGSRSYEQYF. Here the CDR3 DNA reads TGTGCCTGGAGTGTATACGGGAGTAGATCCTACGAGCAGTACTTC. The chain carries TRBV30 and TRBJ2-7, with D possibly TRBD2 on 6 matching bases. Germline V CDR1 and CDR2: GTSNPN, SVGIG (reference sequence). The CDR3 is 15 amino acids. Trimming left V 0 bases short and J 1 base short, with 13 bases between. Combining the CDR3 with reference TRBV30 and TRBJ2-7 gives the whole variable domain SQTIHQWPATLVQPVGSPLSLECTVEGTSNPNLYWYRQAAGRGLQLLFYSVGIGQISSEVPQNLSASRPQDRQFILSSKKLLLSDSGFYLCAWSVYGSRSYEQYFGPGTRLTVT.

There are a few counts of this clonotype. The CDR3 region has the DNA TGCGCCAGCACCGGGACCCTTAGCACAGATACGCAGTATTTT. It yields the protein CASTGTLSTDTQYF. V gene TRBV5-1 combines with J gene TRBJ2-3; D is tentatively TRBD1 or TRBD2 (5 bases each). Germline V gives CDR1 SGHRS, CDR2 YFSETQ. The CDR3 contains 14 residues. Trimming pared 6 bases from V and 0 bases from J, leaving 11 bases between.

J is TRBJ2-5 and V is TRBV12-3 or TRBV12-4; 8 bases agree with TRBD1. V lost 5 bases and J lost 5; bases outside the gene matches: 10. The CDR3 is 15 amino acids. CDR3 residues: CASSQITGGGETQYF. CDR3 sequence (DNA): TGTGCCAGCAGTCAAATTACAGGGGGTGGCGAGACCCAGTACTTC.

The chain has TRBV7-2 and TRBJ2-7; D not certain. The ends were cut back, 2 bases at V and 2 bases at J, with 13 bases in the middle. CDR1 SGHTA and CDR2 FQGNSA come from the germline V gene. This CDR3 spans 15 amino acids. This chain's CDR3 is CASSLIAGPTYEQYF. DNA for the CDR3: TGTGCCAGCAGCTTAATAGCCGGCCCAACCTACGAGCAGTACTTC.

There are many counts of this clonotype. The chain combines TRBV19 with TRBJ1-6, with D tentatively TRBD1 (6 bases). V lost 8 bases, J lost 6 bases, and 17 bases lay in between. Germline CDR1 reads LNHDA; CDR2 reads SQIVND (reference sequence). The CDR3 sequence is 15 residues long. The CDR3 sequence is CASGADSLPNSPLHF. The CDR3 DNA sequence: TGTGCCAGTGGGGCGGACAGTCTACCTAATTCACCCCTCCACTTT.

This clonotype has a handful of counts. V and J are TRBV7-2 and TRBJ2-5; a possible D gene is TRBD2 (5 bases). Germline V gene data show CDR1 as SGHTA and CDR2 as FQGNSA. The CDR3 is 13 residues long. V dropped 7 bases and J dropped 4 bases, with 13 bases sitting between them. The CDR3 loop reads CASTRGPGETQYF. DNA for the CDR3: TGTGCCAGCACCCGAGGGCCCGGAGAGACCCAGTACTTC.

The V gene is TRBV4-2, the J gene TRBJ1-6; unclear D gene. The CDR3 runs to 18 residues. From germline, CDR1 is LGHNA and CDR2 YNFKEQ. The V gene lost 3 bases and the J gene lost 0 bases, with 15 bases spanning the gap. CDR3 sequence: CASSHQMGSSSYNSPLHF. CDR3 nucleotides: TGTGCCAGCAGCCACCAAATGGGCAGCAGCTCCTATAATTCACCCCTCCACTTT.

This clonotype has only a few counts. V and J are TRBV7-8 and TRBJ1-1; the D gene is possibly TRBD1 (6 bases). Germline V CDR1 and CDR2: SGHVS, FQNEAQ. CDR3 length: 16 amino acids. V lost 5 bases, J lost 1 base, and 17 bases lay in between. The CDR3 DNA reads as TGTGCCAGCAGCCTCCCGAGGGCAGGGGAGAACACTGAAGCTTTCTTT. Protein sequence: CASSLPRAGENTEAFF.

This clonotype showed up just a few times. This chain uses TRBV6-2 or TRBV6-3 with TRBJ2-3, with D possibly TRBD2 on 6 matching bases. This CDR3 contains 15 residues. Looked up from germline, CDR1 is MNHEY and CDR2 is SVGEGT. The V end was cut by 8 bases, the J end by 1 base, with 16 bases between. The CDR3 nucleotides read TGTGCCAGCTGCACCCGGCGGGGAGGCACAGATACGCAGTATTTT. Protein: CASCTRRGGTDTQYF.